The 7 T cell receptor beta chains presented below share a single source sample, sequenced in a study of blood T cell repertoires in COVID-19. Assay used: immunoSEQ multiplex PCR; TCRdb lists only in-frame clones, some missing. The table records 200,000 to 300,000 clones, around 92% of them present only once. Sequenced input: peripheral blood. The receptor source for this set is a young adult with COVID-19, enrolled during active disease.

The V and J genes are TRBV5-4 and TRBJ1-1; 9 bases map to TRBD1. Trimming cost V 3 bases and J 3 bases; bases outside gene matches: 3. Per germline, CDR1 SGHNT and CDR2 YYREEE (reference sequence). The CDR3 has 14 residues. This chain's CDR3 is CASSSRTGDTEAFF. The CDR3 bases are TGTGCCAGCAGCTCACGGACAGGGGACACTGAAGCTTTCTTT. Complete variable domain (other parts from reference TRBV5-4 and TRBJ1-1): ETGVTQSPTHLIKTRGQQVTLRCSSQSGHNTVSWYQQALGQGPQFIFQYYREEENGRGNFPPRFSGLQFPNYSSELNVNALELDDSALYLCASSSRTGDTEAFFGQGTRLTVV.

This chain joins TRBV2 and TRBJ2-1, with a tentative D call TRBD1 (5 bases). With 7 bases removed from V and 10 bases from J, the gap between germline ends came to 8 bases. The CDR3 length is 10 residues. Germline V CDR1 and CDR2: SNHLY, FYNNEI. This CDR3 reads CASTRTEQFF. The CDR3 region has the DNA TGTGCCAGCACCAGGACAGAGCAGTTCTTC.

The chain combines TRBV24-1 with TRBJ2-6; the match to TRBD1 covers 10 bases. V dropped 7 bases and J dropped 0; count of bases not matched to a gene: 2. Germline loops: CDR1 KGHDR, CDR2 SFDVKD. The CDR3 loop spans 16 amino acids. The DNA for the CDR3 is TGTGCCACCAGCGGGACAGGGGTCTCTGGGGCCAACGTCCTGACTTTC. This sequence encodes CATSGTGVSGANVLTF.

The chain joins TRBV6-1 to TRBJ2-1; 8 positions match TRBD2. V dropped 1 base and J dropped 4; count of bases not matched to a gene: 3. Germline assignment: CDR1 MNHNS and CDR2 SASEGT. CDR3 length: 15 residues. The CDR3 nucleotides are TGTGCCAGCAGTGAAGATACTAGCGGTTACAATGAGCAGTTCTTC. Its translation is CASSEDTSGYNEQFF.

V usage is TRBV6-2 or TRBV6-3 and J usage is TRBJ2-7; D uncertain. V was shortened by 2 bases and J by 4 bases, with 12 bases between the two germline ends. Germline V gives CDR1 MNHEY, CDR2 SVGEGT. This CDR3 comprises 14 residues. The CDR3 region has the DNA TGTGCCAGCAGTTACCACGATAAGCCTTACGAGCAGTACTTC. Its protein is CASSYHDKPYEQYF.

The chain carries TRBV6-1 and TRBJ2-7, with TRBD1 identical over 8 bases. J gave up 3 bases and V 0 bases, and 7 bases lay outside the gene matches. Germline V gene sequence: CDR1 MNHNS, CDR2 SASEGT. The CDR3 sequence is 16 residues long. The CDR3 bases are TGTGCCAGCAGTGAAGCGGTCGGACAGGGCCTCTACGAGCAGTACTTC. Translating gives CASSEAVGQGLYEQYF.

The chain is built from TRBV2 and TRBJ2-7; 7 bases align to TRBD1. CDR1 and CDR2 from the germline V gene are SNHLY and FYNNEI. V lost 8 bases to trimming and J lost 5 bases; unmatched junction nucleotides: 15. CDR3 size: 15 residues. CDR3 sequence: CASEEPGQRTHEQYF. CDR3 coding DNA: TGTGCCAGCGAAGAACCGGGACAGAGGACGCACGAGCAGTACTTC.